These 20 T cell receptor beta chains were sequenced from one sample in a study of pediatric ulcerative colitis. Assay used: immunoSEQ multiplex PCR; TCRdb lists only in-frame clones, some missing. The sample carries approximately 32,000 clones, 82% recorded once. The sample was blood. These receptor sequences come from a boy younger than 18 with severe ulcerative colitis.

The chain combines TRBV7-9 with TRBJ2-3; 8 positions match TRBD2. This CDR3 region has 16 residues. CDR1 and CDR2 from the germline V gene are SEHNR and FQNEAQ (reference sequence). V trimming: 2 bases; J trimming: 0 bases; junction bases outside the gene matches: 4. The CDR3 DNA reads TGTGCCAGCAGCTTAAGGACTAGCCCTAGCACAGATACGCAGTATTTT. As protein: CASSLRTSPSTDTQYF.

This chain links TRBV6-1 with TRBJ1-3; the D gene is possibly TRBD1 (6 bases). CDR1 is MNHNS and CDR2 is SASEGT in the germline V gene. V was cut by 3 bases and J by 0 bases, with 12 bases left in between. The CDR3 extends over 16 amino acids. CDR3 nucleotide sequence: TGTGCCAGCAGTGATCGTGACAGGCTCTCTGGAAACACCATATATTTT. The encoded protein is CASSDRDRLSGNTIYF.

V gene TRBV4-1 combines with J gene TRBJ2-1, with D possibly being TRBD2 (5 bases). Germline V CDR1 and CDR2: MGHRA, YSYEKL. Between the trimmed V and J ends, which lost 3 bases and 5 bases, there was a span of 5 bases. The CDR3 spans 12 residues. The CDR3 coding sequence is TGCGCCAGCAGCCAGCGGGACAATGAGCAGTTCTTC. Translated, it gives CASSQRDNEQFF.

The CDR3 reads CASSSGLTNTEAFF. The CDR3 nucleotides are TGCGCCAGCAGCTCGGGCCTCACGAACACTGAAGCTTTCTTT. The gene calls are TRBV5-1 and TRBJ1-1; D is unclear. This CDR3 has 14 amino acids. Trimming took off 3 bases at V and 1 base at J, with 10 bases between the two ends. Germline values: CDR1 SGHRS, CDR2 YFSETQ.

V and J are TRBV6-5 and TRBJ2-7; D not resolved. The CDR3 spans 12 residues. Germline loops: CDR1 MNHEY, CDR2 SVGAGI. Trimming pared 6 bases from V and 3 bases from J, leaving 9 bases between. This CDR3 is CASSPGFYEQYF. The CDR3 DNA follows: TGTGCCAGCAGCCCCGGGTTCTACGAGCAGTACTTC.

This clone appeared a few times. The chain has TRBV18 and TRBJ1-2; 7 bases agree with TRBD1. The CDR3 extends over 14 amino acids. Germline CDR1 and CDR2: KGHSH and LQKENI. With V trimmed by 4 bases and J by 3 bases, 5 bases remained unmatched. The CDR3 bases are TGTGCCAGCTCACTGACCGGGACAGACTATGGCTACACCTTC. It yields the protein CASSLTGTDYGYTF.

V is TRBV19 and J is TRBJ1-2; 10 bases are a match to TRBD1. The ends lost 6 bases at V and 3 bases at J; junction bases unmatched: 7. The CDR3 contains 15 residues. Germline values: CDR1 LNHDA, CDR2 SQIVND (reference sequence). The CDR3 nucleotides read TGTGCCAGTAGGGCCGAGACAGGGGGCTACTATGGCTACACCTTC. Its translation: CASRAETGGYYGYTF.

This sequence joins TRBV12-5 and TRBJ1-2, with D maybe TRBD1 (6 bases). CDR3 length equals 14 residues. The V and J ends lost 1 base and 4 bases respectively, with 10 bases between them. The germline V gene encodes CDR1 LGHNT and CDR2 FRNRAP. The chain's CDR3 is CASGLGGQSYGYTF. CDR3 nucleotide sequence: TGTGCTAGTGGTTTGGGGGGGCAATCCTATGGCTACACCTTC. Full variable domain (remainder filled in from reference TRBV12-5 and TRBJ1-2): DARVTQTPRHKVTEMGQEVTMRCQPILGHNTVFWYRQTMMQGLELLAYFRNRAPLDDSGMPKDRFSAEMPDATLATLKIQPSEPRDSAVYFCASGLGGQSYGYTFGSGTRLTVV.

This clone was seen just once. The rearrangement links TRBV9 to TRBJ1-1; D perhaps matches TRBD1 (6 bases). CDR3 size: 15 residues. Trimming pared 0 bases from V and 1 base from J, leaving 10 bases between. Germline V lookup: CDR1 SGDLS, CDR2 YYNGEE. The CDR3 loop reads CASSVGGHTNTEAFF. CDR3 DNA: TGTGCCAGCAGCGTAGGGGGACATACGAACACTGAAGCTTTCTTT.

A single count supports this clone. This sequence joins TRBV6-1 and TRBJ2-1, with 10 nucleotides matching TRBD2. Germline CDR1 and CDR2: MNHNS and SASEGT. V gave up 4 bases and J gave up 7 bases; unmatched junction bases: 10. The CDR3 length is 16 residues. The CDR3: CASSGRGAGGPNEQFF. CDR3 DNA sequence: TGTGCCAGCAGTGGTCGCGGAGCGGGGGGGCCAAATGAGCAGTTCTTC.

This chain uses TRBV10-1 with TRBJ2-5; no definite D call. CDR1 is WNHNN and CDR2 is SYGVQD in the germline V gene (reference sequence). This CDR3 is 14 amino acids long. Trimming shortened V by 6 bases and J by 5 bases, and 16 bases separated the two germline ends. CDR3 in amino acids: CASSPGRAGETQYF. CDR3 nucleotides: TGCGCCAGCAGCCCCGGCCGAGCCGGGGAGACCCAGTACTTC.

J is TRBJ2-1 and V is TRBV5-5; D remains ambiguous. CDR1 and CDR2 from the germline V gene are SGHKS and YYEKEE (reference sequence). V was cut by 5 bases and J by 3 bases, with 3 bases left in between. This CDR3 contains 11 residues. In DNA, the CDR3 is TGTGCCAGCAGTTACTACAATGAGCAGTTCTTC. Translated: CASSYYNEQFF.

This clone was observed a handful of times. This chain uses TRBV13 with TRBJ1-3; D not resolved. V was clipped by 0 bases and J by 0 bases, with 9 bases between them. The CDR3 extends over 16 amino acids. Germline V gene sequence: CDR1 PRHDT, CDR2 FYEKMQ (reference sequence). This chain's CDR3 is CASSLGMGNSGNTIYF. CDR3 sequence (DNA): TGTGCCAGCAGCTTAGGGATGGGGAACTCTGGAAACACCATATATTTT.

The rearrangement uses TRBV7-6 and TRBJ2-3; D gene unclear. Trimming left V 8 bases short and J 2 bases short, with 11 bases between. The CDR3 consists of 13 residues. The germline V gene has CDR1 SGHVS and CDR2 FNYEAQ. The CDR3 reads CASDPGFTDTQYF. The CDR3 bases are TGTGCCAGCGACCCTGGCTTCACAGATACGCAGTATTTT.

The gene calls are TRBV5-8 and TRBJ1-4; D is unresolved. The V gene's germline CDR1 is SGHTS and CDR2 YDEGEE. The CDR3 runs to 14 residues. Trimming removed 2 bases from V and 1 base from J, with 6 bases in between. CDR3 sequence: CASSFQRTNEKLFF. Written as DNA, the CDR3 is TGTGCCAGCAGCTTTCAGAGAACTAATGAAAAACTGTTTTTT.

This clone was picked up a small number of times. V is TRBV6-1 and J is TRBJ1-6; D not resolved. CDR3 length: 15 amino acids. The germline V gene encodes CDR1 MNHNS and CDR2 SASEGT. Trimming shortened V by 8 bases and J by 0 bases, and 11 bases separated the two germline ends. DNA for the CDR3: TGTGCCAGCCACGACCGTTTCTCCTATAATTCACCCCTCCACTTT. Encoded protein: CASHDRFSYNSPLHF.

V usage is TRBV19 and J usage is TRBJ1-2; tentatively, D is TRBD1 (6 bases). The CDR3 runs 14 residues. Germline V gene sequence: CDR1 LNHDA, CDR2 SQIVND (reference sequence). V was cut by 0 bases and J by 5 bases, with 10 bases left in between. The CDR3 nucleotides are TGTGCCAGTAGTATAGACAGGGGTTCTTATGGCTACACCTTC. This codes for CASSIDRGSYGYTF.

V usage is TRBV25-1 and J usage is TRBJ1-4, with unresolved D. Germline V lookup: CDR1 MGHDK, CDR2 SYGVNS. This CDR3 is 13 amino acids long. Trimming cost V 8 bases and J 2 bases, with 9 bases left between them. The CDR3 DNA is TGTGCCAGCGGGGTCTCCACTAATGAAAAACTGTTTTTT. Amino acid sequence: CASGVSTNEKLFF. Using reference TRBV25-1 and TRBJ1-4 for the parts outside the CDR3, the full variable domain is EADIYQTPRYLVIGTGKKITLECSQTMGHDKMYWYQQDPGMELHLIHYSYGVNSTEKGDLSSESTVSRIRTEHFPLTLESARPSHTSQYLCASGVSTNEKLFFGSGTQLSVL.

The chain is built from TRBV5-1 and TRBJ1-3, with D tentatively TRBD1 (6 bases). Germline loops: CDR1 SGHRS, CDR2 YFSETQ. V dropped 4 bases and J dropped 2 bases, with 13 bases sitting between them. The CDR3 has 15 residues. CDR3 region: CASSARDTPGNTIYF. In nucleotides, the CDR3 is TGCGCCAGCAGCGCCCGGGACACCCCTGGAAACACCATATATTTT.

This sequence joins TRBV4-3 and TRBJ1-3; no definite D call. Germline CDR1 reads LGHNA; CDR2 reads YSLEER. The CDR3 has 15 residues. Trimming stripped 4 bases from V and 1 base from J, with 11 bases between. CDR3 sequence reads: CASSLTPSSGNTIYF. The CDR3 DNA reads TGCGCCAGCAGCCTCACCCCGAGTTCTGGAAACACCATATATTTT.